The 16 T cell receptor beta chains below were found in one sample sequenced in a study of CD4 and CD8 cells across lung adenocarcinoma regions (dated by TCRdb to between 2018 and 2020). The library was produced with PCR. Data came from a HiSeq X Ten. In-frame beta chains were kept once TCRdb had trimmed the public reads at Q25 with fastp and called clones with MiXCR. Merged by CDR3 protein, the rows form single entries marked with the most common genes and DNA. The sample table contains tens of thousands of distinct CDR3 sequences; only one count was recorded for roughly half of them. The ten largest clones add up to roughly a quarter of the sample. The sample consisted of CD8+ T cells from the center of a lung tumor. This sample's cell subset or site label indicates: tumor center region. Receptors were obtained from a female donor with lung adenocarcinoma. The CD4 and CD8 labels of this study may be unreliable.

Notes on this clonotype: One junction end does not reproduce the germline sequence, and a read error may be involved. The rearrangement joins TRBV6-1 to TRBJ2-4, with 9 bases identical to TRBD1. CDR1 MNHNS and CDR2 SASEGT come from the germline V gene. The CDR3 runs 16 residues. CDR3 protein: CASGGHGDRAKDIQYF. Written as DNA, the CDR3 is TGTGCCAGCGGGGGCCACGGGGACAGGGCCAAAGACATCCAGTACTTC.

At least ten counts were recorded for this clonotype. The rearrangement joins TRBV6-1 to TRBJ2-1, with D uncertain. The J call is doubtful: the DNA matches TRBJ2-7 better. The germline V gene encodes CDR1 MNHNS and CDR2 SASEGT. The CDR3 length is 14 residues. DNA for the CDR3: TGTGCCAGCAGTGAAGTCGCAGGAGCCTACGAGCAGTACTTC. Amino acid sequence: CASSEVAGAYEQYF.

As concerns this clonotype: Since a much larger clone is just one base distant, this may be a read error. The chain uses TRBV14 and TRBJ2-1; 12 bases fit TRBD2. Judging by the DNA end, TRBJ2-7 fits better; the J call may be wrong. The CDR3 is made up of 15 amino acids. The germline V gene has CDR1 SGHDN and CDR2 FVKESK. The CDR3 here is CASTEGLAGSNEQYF. CDR3 coding DNA: TGTGCCAGCACCGAGGGACTAGCGGGCTCCAATGAGCAGTACTTC.

This clonotype has ten or more counts. This rearrangement joins TRBV12-3 or TRBV12-4 to TRBJ2-2, with D unclear. Trimming pared 5 bases from V and 5 bases from J, leaving 3 bases between. CDR3 size: 11 residues. CDR3 region: CASSRTGELFF. The CDR3 nucleotides read TGTGCCAGCAGTAGGACCGGGGAGCTGTTTTTT.

Of note for this clonotype: At one end, the junction sequence differs from germline, possibly due to a read error. The chain links TRBV27 to TRBJ2-5; 9 nucleotides agree with TRBD2. Per the germline V gene, CDR1 is MNHEY and CDR2 is SMNVEV (reference sequence). This CDR3 comprises 15 residues. The CDR3 loop is CAAGRGGFYQDTQYF. In DNA, the CDR3 is TGTGCCGCGGGGCGGGGGGGCTTTTACCAAGATACGCAGTATTTC.

With regard to this clonotype: The junction does not match germline at one end; this may be a read error. The chain couples TRBV5-1 to TRBJ2-4, with D possibly TRBD2 on 7 matching bases. Germline V gene lookup returns CDR1 SGHRS and CDR2 YFSETQ. This CDR3 contains 16 residues. CDR3 sequence: CASSFGGQGAKNIQYF. CDR3 bases: TGCGCGAGCAGCTTCGGGGGGCAGGGGGCCAAAAACATTCAGTACTTC.

The chain combines TRBV6-1 with TRBJ2-1; D is ambiguous. Trimming removed 2 bases at V and 1 base at J, with 9 bases between. The CDR3 runs to 15 residues. Germline loops: CDR1 MNHNS, CDR2 SASEGT. The DNA for the CDR3 is TGTGCCAGCAGTGAAAATCCACTATCCTACAATGAGCAGTTCTTC. Its translation: CASSENPLSYNEQFF.

This clonotype has at least ten counts. The V and J genes are TRBV7-2 and TRBJ2-3, with D possibly TRBD2 on 5 matching bases. Germline CDR1 SGHTA, CDR2 FQGNSA. This CDR3 is 15 amino acids long. V was clipped by 2 bases and J by 6 bases, with 15 bases between them. The CDR3, as DNA: TGTGCCAGCAGCTTATTAGTGGCATCGGGGGATACGCAGTATTTT. The encoded protein is CASSLLVASGDTQYF.

The CDR3 DNA sequence: TGTGCCAGCAGAGACCGAGATACGCAGTATTTT. Encoded protein: CASRDRDTQYF. The genes are TRBV6-1 and TRBJ2-3; D is undetermined. The CDR3 extends over 11 amino acids. The V end was cut by 6 bases, the J end by 5 bases, with 6 bases between. Germline CDR1 MNHNS, CDR2 SASEGT.

About this clonotype itself: Relative to the germline gene, one junction end is altered; a read error may explain this. The chain has TRBV10-3 and TRBJ2-4; TRBD2 is a possible D gene (6 bases). The germline V gene has CDR1 ENHRY and CDR2 SYGVKD. This CDR3 is built from 14 residues. DNA for the CDR3: TGCCCCGTCACGGGGGTGTCAGCCAAAAATACGCAGTACTTC. This codes for CPVTGVSAKNTQYF.

J is TRBJ2-2 and V is TRBV6-1; D is unresolved. The V gene lost 5 bases and the J gene lost 4 bases, with 14 bases spanning the gap. This CDR3 is 15 amino acids long. CDR1 MNHNS and CDR2 SASEGT come from the germline V gene. As DNA, the CDR3 is TGTGCCAGCAGTCGTCGCGCTGCTATCACCGGGGAGCTGTTTTTT. This translates into CASSRRAAITGELFF.

This clonotype was recorded a few times. The J gene is TRBJ2-7, the V gene TRBV7-2, with 10 bases lining up with TRBD2. This CDR3 has 16 residues. Germline V gives CDR1 SGHTA, CDR2 FQGNSA. J gave up 6 bases and V 1 base, and 9 bases lay outside the gene matches. The CDR3 sequence: CASSLGRTSGISEQYF. CDR3 sequence (DNA): TGTGCCAGCAGCTTAGGTCGAACTAGCGGGATTAGCGAGCAGTACTTC.

The chain is built from TRBV7-2 and TRBJ2-5, with D perhaps given as TRBD1 or TRBD2 (6 bases each). Matching the DNA end better, TRBJ2-1 makes the J call doubtful. CDR1 is SGHTA, CDR2 FQGNSA, per germline. The CDR3 has 15 residues. The DNA for the CDR3 is TGTGCCAGCAGCCGTAGGGGGAGGATCGAAGAGACCCAGTTCTTC. It specifies CASSRRGRIEETQFF.

The rearrangement links TRBV15 to TRBJ1-2, with D maybe TRBD1 (6 bases). This CDR3 has 14 amino acids. Germline CDR1 and CDR2: LNHNV and YYDKDF (reference sequence). The V and J ends lost 1 base and 8 bases respectively, with 14 bases between them. The CDR3 region is CATSRVGGAGGYTF. CDR3 nucleotides: TGTGCCACCAGCAGAGTTGGGGGGGCAGGCGGCTACACCTTC.

This chain joins TRBV6-5 and TRBJ1-6; no definite D call. V lost 0 bases and J lost 10, with 7 bases in between. The CDR3 runs to 13 residues. Germline CDR1 and CDR2: MNHEY and SVGAGI. The CDR3 DNA reads as TGTGCCAGCAGTTACTCGACCTCCTCACCCCTCCACTTT. Its protein is CASSYSTSSPLHF.

This clonotype came up a few times. The gene calls are TRBV10-1 and TRBJ2-4, with a tentative D call TRBD1 (6 bases). V was cut by 7 bases and J by 0 bases, with 19 bases left in between. Germline V CDR1 and CDR2: WNHNN, SYGVQD (reference sequence). The CDR3 extends over 17 amino acids. The CDR3 DNA reads as TGCGCCAGCACAACGGACAGCCTAAGCCTAGCCAAAAACATTCAGTACTTC. It yields the protein CASTTDSLSLAKNIQYF.